Presented here are 31 T cell receptor beta chains from one specimen sequenced in a study of blood T cells in healthy people across ages. A second PCR, run for about 6 to 11 cycles, used a sample-barcoded 5' primer plus a J-beta primer mix. MiXCR, applied by TCRdb to the 5' RACE reads, yields one record per CDR3 protein. The sample yields over 1.5 million distinct CDR3 sequences, less than 50% seen once. The sequenced sample was blood. The receptors come from a woman between 40 and 50 years old in good health.

This CDR3 reads CAGRGVGLGQPQHF. CDR3 DNA: TGTGCCGGACGGGGGGTAGGGTTGGGTCAGCCCCAGCATTTT. This chain links TRBV24-1 with TRBJ1-5, with a possible D match to TRBD1 (5 bases). V dropped 12 bases and J dropped 6 bases, with 20 bases sitting between them. Germline loops: CDR1 KGHDR, CDR2 SFDVKD. The CDR3 sequence is 14 residues long.

This chain uses TRBV7-2 with TRBJ1-1; TRBD1 matches at 8 bases. In germline, CDR1 is SGHTA, CDR2 FQGNSA. This CDR3 is built from 16 residues. V was pared by 3 bases and J by 1 base, with 7 bases of the junction left unmatched. As DNA, the CDR3 is TGTGCCAGCAGCTTTACCGGGACAGGACCGAACACTGAAGCTTTCTTT. Protein product: CASSFTGTGPNTEAFF.

This clonotype was observed a handful of times. The chain uses TRBV7-9 and TRBJ2-3, with 9 nucleotides matching TRBD1. The CDR3 sequence is 13 residues long. The germline V gene has CDR1 SEHNR and CDR2 FQNEAQ (reference sequence). Trimming cost V 5 bases and J 6 bases; bases outside gene matches: 3. The CDR3 DNA reads as TGTGCCAGCAGCATCGACAGGGGGGATACGCAGTATTTT. Its protein is CASSIDRGDTQYF.

The chain uses TRBV6-2 or TRBV6-3 and TRBJ2-5; TRBD1 might be the D (6 bases). CDR1 and CDR2 (germline): MNHEY, SVGEGT. The CDR3 spans 16 residues. Trimming left V 5 bases short and J 2 bases short, with 18 bases between. CDR3 bases: TGTGCCAGCAGTGGATACAGGGAGCCAAGACAAGAGACCCAGTACTTC. Amino acid sequence: CASSGYREPRQETQYF.

The chain is built from TRBV7-6 and TRBJ2-5; D is undetermined. Between the trimmed V and J ends, which lost 4 bases and 3 bases, there was a span of 9 bases. This CDR3 region has 13 residues. The germline gives CDR1 SGHVS, CDR2 FNYEAQ. Here the CDR3 reads CASSYNRKETQYF. In nucleotides, the CDR3 is TGTGCCAGCAGCTACAACAGAAAAGAGACCCAGTACTTC.

In DNA, the CDR3 is TGCAGCTTGAGACTAGCGGGGAGCCAAGAGACCCAGTACTTC. Amino acids: CSLRLAGSQETQYF. The chain uses TRBV29-1 and TRBJ2-5; 11 nucleotides match TRBD2. This CDR3 is built from 14 residues. Unmatched junction bases numbered 6, after V lost 8 bases and J lost 1 base. Looked up from germline, CDR1 is SQVTM and CDR2 is ANQGSEA.

Only one count was recorded for this clonotype. The chain joins TRBV5-5 to TRBJ1-2, with TRBD1 identical over 11 bases. The CDR3 extends over 16 amino acids. Germline V gene sequence: CDR1 SGHKS, CDR2 YYEKEE (reference sequence). Unmatched junction bases numbered 11, after V lost 2 bases and J lost 8 bases. The CDR3 nucleotides are TGTGCCAGCAGCTTCTCCGGGACAGGGGGAGGTTGGGGCTACACCTTC. It codes for CASSFSGTGGGWGYTF.

There are a few counts of this clonotype. The rearrangement uses TRBV6-2 or TRBV6-3 and TRBJ2-1; 9 bases are shared with TRBD2. V trimming: 0 bases; J trimming: 0 bases; junction bases outside the gene matches: 6. This CDR3 is 18 amino acids long. CDR1 and CDR2 from the germline V gene are MNHEY and SVGEGT. This chain's CDR3 is CASSYSSGGGVSYNEQFF. In DNA form, the CDR3 reads TGTGCCAGCAGTTACTCGAGTGGCGGGGGGGTCTCCTACAATGAGCAGTTCTTC.

The DNA for the CDR3 is TGTGCCAGCAGCTCAAGACTAGCGGGGATGCTAGCCAAAAACATTCAGTACTTC. Its translation is CASSSRLAGMLAKNIQYF. V usage is TRBV11-2 and J usage is TRBJ2-4, with 11 nucleotides matching TRBD2. Unmatched junction bases numbered 8, after V lost 4 bases and J lost 0 bases. This CDR3 has 18 residues. Germline V lookup: CDR1 SGHAT, CDR2 FQNNGV.

The J gene is TRBJ1-1, the V gene TRBV6-5; the D is unclear. Trimming pared 0 bases from V and 3 bases from J, leaving 14 bases between. CDR1 and CDR2 from the germline V gene are MNHEY and SVGAGI. This CDR3 is built from 16 residues. Here the CDR3 DNA reads TGTGCCAGCAGTTACTCGAGAGGGTTCCGGGACACTGAAGCTTTCTTT. Its translation: CASSYSRGFRDTEAFF.

The chain is built from TRBV5-1 and TRBJ1-2, with D perhaps TRBD1 (6 bases). The germline V gene has CDR1 SGHRS and CDR2 YFSETQ. The CDR3 totals 17 residues. Trimming took 0 bases from V and 4 from J, leaving 19 bases between them. CDR3 region: CASSLGAGAKQGYGYTF. The CDR3 nucleotides are TGCGCCAGCAGCTTGGGGGCAGGGGCCAAACAGGGCTATGGCTACACCTTC.

The V and J genes are TRBV20-1 and TRBJ1-2; D perhaps matches TRBD1 (6 bases). The CDR3 extends over 14 amino acids. Trimming left V 3 bases short and J 2 bases short, with 13 bases between. Germline V gene sequence: CDR1 DFQATT, CDR2 SNEGSKA (reference sequence). The CDR3 loop is CSASPPDRNYGYTF. The CDR3 coding sequence is TGCAGTGCTAGCCCTCCAGACAGGAACTATGGCTACACCTTC.

This CDR3 is CASSWIPGGAGYGYTF. DNA of the CDR3: TGTGCCAGCAGTTGGATCCCAGGGGGCGCAGGCTATGGCTACACCTTC. V gene TRBV6-2 or TRBV6-3 combines with J gene TRBJ1-2; 8 bases are a match to TRBD1. Germline CDR1 is MNHEY and CDR2 is SVGEGT. V lost 4 bases to trimming and J lost 4 bases; unmatched junction nucleotides: 11. This CDR3 region has 16 residues.

The gene calls are TRBV4-3 and TRBJ2-5, with D possibly TRBD2 on 6 matching bases. Germline V gene sequence: CDR1 LGHNA, CDR2 YSLEER. The CDR3 extends over 17 amino acids. Trimming took off 4 bases at V and 11 bases at J, with 29 bases between the two ends. This chain's CDR3 is CASSLLLGGAPNNEQYF. The DNA of the CDR3 is TGCGCCAGCAGCCTACTTCTAGGCGGGGCGCCGAACAATGAGCAGTACTTC.

This clonotype has more than one count but fewer than ten. This chain connects TRBV9 to TRBJ2-3; D is possibly TRBD1 (6 bases). Trimming took 3 bases from V and 1 from J, leaving 9 bases between them. Germline V gene lookup returns CDR1 SGDLS and CDR2 YYNGEE. The CDR3 extends over 14 amino acids. Written as DNA, the CDR3 is TGTGCCAGCAGCGCAGGGGCGGGCACAGATACGCAGTATTTT. It codes for CASSAGAGTDTQYF.

This clonotype has just a few counts. This chain joins TRBV29-1 and TRBJ1-4, with D possibly being TRBD1 (5 bases). Germline V CDR1 and CDR2: SQVTM, ANQGSEA. With 4 bases removed from V and 7 bases from J, the gap between germline ends came to 16 bases. This CDR3 is 14 amino acids long. The chain's CDR3 is CSVGPGTVAEKLFF. CDR3 DNA: TGCAGCGTTGGCCCCGGGACCGTGGCTGAAAAACTGTTTTTT.

A few counts support this clonotype. The chain links TRBV7-2 to TRBJ2-5; D gene unclear. Per germline, CDR1 SGHTA and CDR2 FQGNSA. Trimming took 4 bases from V and 6 from J, leaving 12 bases between them. This CDR3 comprises 13 residues. DNA of the CDR3: TGTGCCAGCAGCTCCCATCCAGGAAAGACCCAGTACTTC. Its protein is CASSSHPGKTQYF.

A few counts support this clonotype. The V gene is TRBV5-1, the J gene TRBJ1-2, with 12 bases matching TRBD1. The CDR3 runs 14 residues. The ends lost 5 bases at V and 6 bases at J; junction bases unmatched: 5. Germline CDR1 reads SGHRS; CDR2 reads YFSETQ. In nucleotides, the CDR3 is TGCGCCAGCAGGGCGGGACAGGGGGCCGATGGCTACACCTTC. As protein: CASRAGQGADGYTF.

The chain has TRBV7-2 and TRBJ2-7; D unresolved. Germline V gene sequence: CDR1 SGHTA, CDR2 FQGNSA. This CDR3 spans 13 amino acids. V lost 5 bases to trimming and J lost 4 bases, with 12 bases between them. CDR3 DNA sequence: TGTGCCAGCAGCCAACAACCAGGATACGAGCAGTACTTC. Its translation: CASSQQPGYEQYF. Supplemented by reference TRBV7-2 and TRBJ2-7, the full variable domain reads GAGVSQSPSNKVTEKGKDVELRCDPISGHTALYWYRQSLGQGLEFLIYFQGNSAPDKSGLPSDRFSAERTGGSVSTLTIQRTQQEDSAVYLCASSQQPGYEQYFGPGTRLTVT.

The count of this clonotype is one. This sequence joins TRBV3-1 and TRBJ2-5, with D hard to call. Germline V gene sequence: CDR1 LGHDT, CDR2 YNNKEL (reference sequence). The CDR3 covers 14 residues. V was shortened by 0 bases and J by 13 bases, with 18 bases between the two germline ends. The CDR3 reads CASSQDFGSRAGYF. CDR3 nucleotide sequence: TGTGCCAGCAGCCAAGACTTCGGGTCTCGAGCTGGGTACTTC.

CDR3: CASSEAQSRVYGYTF. The CDR3 DNA reads as TGTGCCAGCAGTGAAGCGCAATCCAGGGTATATGGCTACACCTTC. The chain couples TRBV6-1 to TRBJ1-2, with D perhaps TRBD1 (5 bases). V gave up 0 bases and J gave up 5 bases, with 13 bases separating them. The germline gives CDR1 MNHNS, CDR2 SASEGT. The length of the CDR3 is 15 residues.

The genes are TRBV11-2 and TRBJ2-5, with TRBD2 matching 9 bases. Per germline, CDR1 SGHAT and CDR2 FQNNGV. The V and J ends lost 6 bases and 2 bases, in that order; junction bases with no gene match: 10. The CDR3 is 16 residues long. As DNA, the CDR3 is TGTGCCAGCAGACGGGGGGAGCGGGGGGCTCAAGAGACCCAGTACTTC. This codes for CASRRGERGAQETQYF.

This clonotype is a singleton in its sample. The CDR3 sequence is CASIGGNRDRGREQYF. The CDR3, as DNA: TGTGCCAGCATTGGGGGAAACCGGGACAGGGGGCGCGAGCAGTACTTC. The rearrangement links TRBV5-8 to TRBJ2-5; 12 bases agree with TRBD1. The DNA end is more similar to TRBJ2-7, so the J call may be wrong. The CDR3 is 16 residues long. The germline CDR1 and CDR2 sequences are SGHTS and YDEGEE.

The V call is TRBV20-1, the J call TRBJ2-5, with 10 bases that match TRBD1. Trimming took 2 bases from V and 5 from J; bases not matched to a gene: 8. Germline assignment: CDR1 DFQATT and CDR2 SNEGSKA (reference sequence). The CDR3 covers 15 residues. CDR3: CSARFGTGVTETQYF. CDR3 sequence (DNA): TGCAGTGCTAGATTCGGGACAGGGGTGACGGAGACCCAGTACTTC.

The J gene is TRBJ2-7, the V gene TRBV2; 8 positions agree with TRBD1. Germline lookup yields CDR1 SNHLY and CDR2 FYNNEI. J gave up 2 bases and V 4 bases, and 10 bases lay outside the gene matches. This CDR3 contains 16 residues. The DNA for the CDR3 is TGTGCCAGCAGTGGCCGCCCGGGACAGGCTCCCTACGAGCAGTACTTC. Protein: CASSGRPGQAPYEQYF. The whole variable domain, remainder taken from reference TRBV2 and TRBJ2-7, is EPEVTQTPSHQVTQMGQEVILRCVPISNHLYFYWYRQILGQKVEFLVSFYNNEISEKSEIFDDQFSVERPDGSNFTLKIRSTKLEDSAMYFCASSGRPGQAPYEQYFGPGTRLTVT.

This clonotype was observed a handful of times. The chain uses TRBV4-3 and TRBJ2-1; 9 bases match TRBD2. The germline V gene encodes CDR1 LGHNA and CDR2 YSLEER. V shed 3 bases, J shed 6 bases, and the junction held 6 bases outside the gene matches. The length of the CDR3 is 15 residues. CDR3 coding DNA: TGCGCCAGCAGCCATCAGCGGGGGGACAGCAATGAGCAGTTCTTC. It specifies CASSHQRGDSNEQFF.

This chain connects TRBV10-3 to TRBJ1-6; TRBD1 might be the D (5 bases). CDR3 size: 16 residues. Germline assignment: CDR1 ENHRY and CDR2 SYGVKD. Trimming removed 4 bases at V and 6 bases at J, with 16 bases between. The CDR3 DNA follows: TGTGCCATCAGTGCATACCGGGACGGTCTTAATTCACCCCTCCACTTT. It specifies CAISAYRDGLNSPLHF.

The chain links TRBV4-1 to TRBJ2-1; D is uncertain. The tail of the sequence fits TRBJ2-7 better, so the J call may be wrong. Germline CDR1 MGHRA, CDR2 YSYEKL. There are 14 residues in the CDR3. The CDR3 DNA reads as TGCGCCAGCAGCCCCCCGGCCTTGCACAATGAGCAGTACTTC. Amino acids: CASSPPALHNEQYF.

This clonotype was counted between two and nine times. The V gene is TRBV5-6, the J gene TRBJ2-5; D gene ambiguous. The CDR3 is 14 amino acids. Trimming shortened V by 1 base and J by 1 base, and 8 bases separated the two germline ends. Germline-derived CDR1 and CDR2 are SGHDT and YYEEEE. The CDR3 nucleotides read TGTGCCAGCAGCTTGTGGTCAACCCAAGAGACCCAGTACTTC. This gives the protein CASSLWSTQETQYF. Full variable domain (remainder filled in from reference TRBV5-6 and TRBJ2-5): DAGVTQSPTHLIKTRGQQVTLRCSPKSGHDTVSWYQQALGQGPQFIFQYYEEEERQRGNFPDRFSGHQFPNYSSELNVNALLLGDSALYLCASSLWSTQETQYFGPGTRLLVL.

The V call is TRBV6-5, the J call TRBJ2-4; either TRBD1 or TRBD2 may supply D (6 bases each). Trimming pared 0 bases from V and 7 bases from J, leaving 13 bases between. Germline CDR1 MNHEY, CDR2 SVGAGI. The CDR3 is 15 residues long. The CDR3 DNA reads as TGTGCCAGCAGTTACTCGGGGGGACACCAGAACATTCAGTACTTC. Encoded protein: CASSYSGGHQNIQYF.

The chain has TRBV5-5 and TRBJ2-1; the D gene is possibly TRBD2 (5 bases). The CDR3 sequence is 15 residues long. Trimming took 3 bases from V and 6 from J, leaving 16 bases between them. The germline V gene has CDR1 SGHKS and CDR2 YYEKEE (reference sequence). CDR3 DNA: TGTGCCAGCAGCTGGAGGAACTCATGGGGCAATGAGCAGTTCTTC. Translating it yields CASSWRNSWGNEQFF.